A single sample is the source of the 24 T cell receptor beta chains below, sequenced in a study of T cell clusters in autoimmune cytopenias (dated by TCRdb to between 2019 and 2020). Per sample, approximately 230 ng of peripheral blood genomic DNA, around 40,000 genome equivalents, was used for TRB amplification. Sequenced using an Illumina MiSeq. TRB rearrangements were amplified by multiplex PCR using a touch-down protocol with TRB-A and TRB-B primer pools mixed in one tube. TCRdb reanalyzed the reads, keeping one entry per CDR3 protein sequence and omitting DNA. The table of this sample itemizes 14,000 to 15,000 distinct CDR3 sequences. The top ten constitute 3.5% to 4.5% of the sample. The sample was also linked to a second study, of T cell repertoires in aging, cancer and after chemotherapy.

What was sequenced was peripheral blood. Receptor source: a human donor in good health.

The chain is built from TRBV19 and TRBJ1-6; TCRdb's D call, TRBD1, is unchecked because there is no DNA. Germline assignment: CDR1 LNHDA and CDR2 SQIVND (reference sequence). The CDR3 sequence is 15 residues long. The CDR3 reads CASSIGGTGNSPLHF.

The chain joins TRBV29-1 to TRBJ2-7; TCRdb lists TRBD1, though no DNA is available to test this call. Germline V gene sequence: CDR1 SQVTM, CDR2 ANQGSEA. This CDR3 contains 13 residues. The CDR3 spells CSVIGQGNYEQYF.

This clonotype registers medium-sized by frequency. The V and J genes are TRBV6-1 and TRBJ2-1; the TCRdb call, TRBD2, lacks DNA for checking. Germline loops: CDR1 MNHNS, CDR2 SASEGT. This CDR3 is built from 15 residues. The CDR3 loop is CASTELAGSYNEQFF.

Frequency places this clonotype as medium-sized (0.01 to 0.1%). This chain connects TRBV30 to TRBJ1-5. The CDR3 extends over 13 amino acids. Per germline, CDR1 GTSNPN and CDR2 SVGIG (reference sequence). The CDR3: CAWSAQASQPQHF.

By frequency, this clonotype registers large. The rearrangement joins TRBV29-1 to TRBJ2-3; TCRdb's D call, TRBD2, is unchecked because there is no DNA. CDR3 length equals 13 residues. Germline CDR1 and CDR2: SQVTM and ANQGSEA. The CDR3 is CSVGLAVTDTQYF.

This chain's CDR3 is CASSLNRGLNTGELFF. The chain uses TRBV12-3 or TRBV12-4 and TRBJ2-2; as DNA is missing, the TRBD2 call by TCRdb cannot be tested. The CDR3 has 16 amino acids.

The CDR3 loop is CAWSAGSNADTQYF. This chain links TRBV30 with TRBJ2-3; TCRdb designates TRBD2, a call that cannot be tested without DNA. CDR1 is GTSNPN and CDR2 is SVGIG in the germline V gene (reference sequence). This CDR3 spans 14 amino acids.

The CDR3 region is CSTPDVDTQYF. V is TRBV20-1 and J is TRBJ2-3; TCRdb lists TRBD1, though no DNA is available to test this call. The CDR3 covers 11 residues. Germline V gene lookup returns CDR1 DFQATT and CDR2 SNEGSKA (reference sequence).

By frequency, this clonotype is medium-sized. The rearrangement joins TRBV11-3 to TRBJ2-5; TCRdb designates TRBD1, a call that cannot be tested without DNA. The CDR3 totals 12 residues. Germline V gene data show CDR1 as SGHNT and CDR2 as YENEEA. CDR3: CASSWGGETQYF.

The rearrangement links TRBV5-5 to TRBJ2-2; TCRdb's D call of TRBD2 is untestable without DNA. The CDR3 sequence is 18 residues long. Germline V gives CDR1 SGHKS, CDR2 YYEKEE (reference sequence). This chain's CDR3 is CASSLGLAGGANTGELFF.

This chain joins TRBV27 and TRBJ2-3; TCRdb's assignment of TRBD1 cannot be checked, as there is no DNA. The germline V gene has CDR1 MNHEY and CDR2 SMNVEV (reference sequence). The CDR3 length is 15 residues. CDR3 region: CASSLGPTGSDTQYF.

The V gene is TRBV5-1, the J gene TRBJ2-5; no DNA is available, so the TRBD2 call from TCRdb remains unchecked. The CDR3 sequence is 15 residues long. The germline V gene has CDR1 SGHRS and CDR2 YFSETQ. The CDR3 protein is CASSLLAGVGETQYF.

The chain couples TRBV13 to TRBJ1-2. The V gene's germline CDR1 is PRHDT and CDR2 FYEKMQ (reference sequence). CDR3 length: 12 amino acids. The CDR3 protein is CASSLLGYGYTF.

The CDR3 here is CASRYPRDWAADEVSGYTF. The rearrangement uses TRBV18 and TRBJ1-2; TCRdb outputs TRBD1, but without DNA this stays unchecked. Germline CDR1 KGHSH, CDR2 LQKENI. The CDR3 consists of 19 residues. The full variable domain, rest sourced from reference TRBV18 and TRBJ1-2, is NAGVMQNPRHLVRRRGQEARLRCSPMKGHSHVYWYRQLPEEGLKFMVYLQKENIIDESGMPKERFSAEFPKEGPSILRIQQVVRGDSAAYFCASRYPRDWAADEVSGYTFGSGTRLTVV.

This rearrangement joins TRBV27 to TRBJ2-2. CDR3 length equals 14 residues. The V gene's germline CDR1 is MNHEY and CDR2 SMNVEV (reference sequence). CDR3 residues: CASSFQANTGELFF.

The V and J genes are TRBV18 and TRBJ1-1; no DNA is available, so the TRBD1 call from TCRdb remains unchecked. Per the germline V gene, CDR1 is KGHSH and CDR2 is LQKENI. This CDR3 region has 14 residues. The CDR3 is CASSERGRGTEAFF. Based on the CDR3 plus reference TRBV18 and TRBJ1-1, the full variable domain is NAGVMQNPRHLVRRRGQEARLRCSPMKGHSHVYWYRQLPEEGLKFMVYLQKENIIDESGMPKERFSAEFPKEGPSILRIQQVVRGDSAAYFCASSERGRGTEAFFGQGTRLTVV.

The chain combines TRBV5-5 with TRBJ2-1; there is no DNA to check the TCRdb D call of TRBD2. This CDR3 is 14 amino acids long. Germline V gene sequence: CDR1 SGHKS, CDR2 YYEKEE (reference sequence). CDR3 region: CASSQDRTRREQFF.

The chain joins TRBV18 to TRBJ2-7; absent DNA, TCRdb's TRBD2 call cannot be checked. Germline loops: CDR1 KGHSH, CDR2 LQKENI. The CDR3 consists of 16 residues. The CDR3 loop is CASSPRSGRALYEQYF.

V usage is TRBV18 and J usage is TRBJ2-6; lacking DNA, the TRBD2 call made by TCRdb goes unchecked. Germline CDR1 and CDR2: KGHSH and LQKENI. The CDR3 runs to 18 residues. CDR3 in amino acids: CASSPGPLSSSGANVLTF. Full variable domain (rest looked up from reference TRBV18 and TRBJ2-6): NAGVMQNPRHLVRRRGQEARLRCSPMKGHSHVYWYRQLPEEGLKFMVYLQKENIIDESGMPKERFSAEFPKEGPSILRIQQVVRGDSAAYFCASSPGPLSSSGANVLTFGAGSRLTVL.

The CDR3 sequence: CASSRGQSLQETQYF. This rearrangement joins TRBV19 to TRBJ2-5; TCRdb names TRBD1, which stays unverified in the absence of DNA. CDR1 is LNHDA, CDR2 SQIVND, per germline (reference sequence). The CDR3 spans 15 residues. Together with reference TRBV19 and TRBJ2-5, the CDR3 gives the full variable domain: DGGITQSPKYLFRKEGQNVTLSCEQNLNHDAMYWYRQDPGQGLRLIYYSQIVNDFQKGDIAEGYSVSREKKESFPLTVTSAQKNPTAFYLCASSRGQSLQETQYFGPGTRLLVL.

This clonotype registers medium-sized by frequency. This chain connects TRBV27 to TRBJ2-3; TCRdb proposes TRBD2, but this gene call is untestable without DNA. The CDR3 spans 15 residues. The germline CDR1 and CDR2 sequences are MNHEY and SMNVEV (reference sequence). The CDR3 reads CASSLGAGHTDTQYF.

This chain joins TRBV6-5 and TRBJ2-1; TCRdb designates TRBD1, a call that cannot be tested without DNA. Germline V gene data show CDR1 as MNHEY and CDR2 as SVGAGI. This CDR3 has 13 amino acids. Here the CDR3 reads CASRPDRYNEQFF.

The V and J genes are TRBV6-6 and TRBJ1-5; TCRdb gives TRBD1 as the D gene, but with no DNA this cannot be confirmed. The CDR3 is 14 amino acids. The V gene's germline CDR1 is MNHNY and CDR2 SVGAGI (reference sequence). The CDR3 sequence is CASSSGHTNQPQHF.

The chain joins TRBV30 to TRBJ2-1; the D call from TCRdb, TRBD1, cannot be confirmed without DNA. Germline lookup yields CDR1 GTSNPN and CDR2 SVGIG (reference sequence). This CDR3 comprises 14 residues. The CDR3: CARDRRGPNNEQFF.